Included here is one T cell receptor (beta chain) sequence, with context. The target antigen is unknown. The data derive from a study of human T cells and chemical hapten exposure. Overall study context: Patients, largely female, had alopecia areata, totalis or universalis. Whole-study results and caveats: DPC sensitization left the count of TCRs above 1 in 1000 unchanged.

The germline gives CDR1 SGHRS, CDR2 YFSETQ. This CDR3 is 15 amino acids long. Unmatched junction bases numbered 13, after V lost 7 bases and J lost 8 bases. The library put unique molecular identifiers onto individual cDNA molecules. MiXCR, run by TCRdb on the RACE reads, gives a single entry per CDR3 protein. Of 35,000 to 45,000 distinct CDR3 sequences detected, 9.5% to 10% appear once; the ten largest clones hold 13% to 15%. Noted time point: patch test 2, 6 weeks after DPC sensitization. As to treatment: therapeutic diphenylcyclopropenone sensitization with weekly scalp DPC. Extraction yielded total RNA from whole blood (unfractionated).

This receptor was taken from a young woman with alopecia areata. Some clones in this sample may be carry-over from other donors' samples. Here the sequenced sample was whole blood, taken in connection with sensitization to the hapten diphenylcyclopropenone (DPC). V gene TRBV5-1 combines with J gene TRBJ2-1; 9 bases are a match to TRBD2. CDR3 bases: TGCGCCAGCGTCGTGAATGCGGGGGGGCCGGATGAGCAGTTCTTC. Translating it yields CASVVNAGGPDEQFF.